This TCR beta chain was sequenced in a study of early T cells in non-severe SARS-CoV-2 infection. TCRdb re-called the 5' RACE reads through MiXCR, storing one row per CDR3 protein. The table lists 55,000 to 65,000 distinct CDR3 sequences, around 9% of them singletons. This CDR3 is 14 amino acids long. Germline assignment: CDR1 SNHLY and CDR2 FYNNEI. J gave up 5 bases and V 7 bases, and 7 bases lay outside the gene matches. This clonotype showed up many times. The chain couples TRBV2 to TRBJ2-2; TRBD1 matches 7 bases. Sequencing used whole blood. This clonotype was sampled from an adult who was a healthcare worker with PCR-confirmed SARS-CoV-2 infection or an uninfected control (not recorded which). The CDR3 bases are TGTGCCAGCACTGACAGGGAACAAACCGGGGAGCTGTTTTTT. Its translation is CASTDREQTGELFF.